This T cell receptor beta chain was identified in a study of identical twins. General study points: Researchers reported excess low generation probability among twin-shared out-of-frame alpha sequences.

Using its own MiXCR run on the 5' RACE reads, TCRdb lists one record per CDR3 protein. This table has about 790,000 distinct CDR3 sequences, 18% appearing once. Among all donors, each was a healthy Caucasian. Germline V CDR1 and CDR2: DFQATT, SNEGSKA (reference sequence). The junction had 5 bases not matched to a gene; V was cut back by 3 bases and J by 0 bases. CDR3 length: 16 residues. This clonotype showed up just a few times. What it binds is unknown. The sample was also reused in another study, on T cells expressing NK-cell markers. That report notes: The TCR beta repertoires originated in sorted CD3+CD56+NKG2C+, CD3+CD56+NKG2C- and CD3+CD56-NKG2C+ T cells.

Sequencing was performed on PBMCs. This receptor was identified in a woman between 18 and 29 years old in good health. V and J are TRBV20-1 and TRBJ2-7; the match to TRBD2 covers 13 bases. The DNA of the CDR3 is TGCAGTGCTAGGGGACTAGCGGGATTACCCTCCTACGAGCAGTACTTC. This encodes CSARGLAGLPSYEQYF.